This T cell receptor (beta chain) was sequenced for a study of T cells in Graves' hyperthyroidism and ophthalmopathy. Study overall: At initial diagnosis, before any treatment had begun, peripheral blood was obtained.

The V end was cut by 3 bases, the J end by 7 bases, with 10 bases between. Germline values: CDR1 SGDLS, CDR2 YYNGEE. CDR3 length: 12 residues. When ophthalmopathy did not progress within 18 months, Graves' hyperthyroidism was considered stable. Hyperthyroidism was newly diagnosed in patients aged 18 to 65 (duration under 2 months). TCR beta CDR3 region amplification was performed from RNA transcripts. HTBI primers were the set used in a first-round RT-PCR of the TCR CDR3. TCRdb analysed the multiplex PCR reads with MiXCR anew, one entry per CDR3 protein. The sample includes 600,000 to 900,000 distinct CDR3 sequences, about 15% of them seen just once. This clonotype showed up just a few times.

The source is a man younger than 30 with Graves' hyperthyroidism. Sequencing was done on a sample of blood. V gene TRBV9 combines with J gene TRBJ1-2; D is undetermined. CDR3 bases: TGTGCCAGCAGCGCCGCGGGGTCTGGCTACACCTTC. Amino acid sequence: CASSAAGSGYTF.